The rows below give T cell receptor beta chains drawn from one sample of a study of siplizumab effects on memory and regulatory T cells. Using immunoSEQ multiplex PCR, the repertoire was profiled, and TCRdb retains in-frame clones only, with some absent. The sample comprises about 87,000 clones, about 87% of which are singletons, and roughly 15% rests with the top ten. The sequenced sample was CD4+ T cells sorted from blood. Receptor source: a human donor in good health. The CDR3 runs from the conserved cysteine through the conserved F or W. The D gene is left open where the match is weak. The size field is filled for only some rows; it gives once, few, many or a size class.

D gene	V gene	clone size	J gene	CDR3 protein	CDR3 DNA
TRBD2	TRBV19	-	TRBJ2-1	CASSTKAGNSYNEQFF	TGTGCCAGTAGTACAAAAGCGGGAAACTCCTACAATGAGCAGTTCTTC
TRBD2	TRBV4-3	-	TRBJ2-1	CASSQRTSGSYNEQFF	TGCGCCAGCAGCCAACGTACTAGCGGCTCCTACAATGAGCAGTTCTTC
-	TRBV5-1	-	TRBJ2-2	CASSAELQGSGELFF	TGCGCCAGCAGCGCGGAACTACAGGGATCCGGGGAGCTGTTTTTT
TRBD2	TRBV7-3	-	TRBJ2-1	CASSSLAGDEYEQFF	TGTGCCAGCAGCTCACTAGCGGGAGATGAGTATGAGCAGTTCTTC
-	TRBV2	-	TRBJ2-1	CASTLQGGSYNEQFF	TGTGCCAGCACCTTACAGGGTGGGTCCTACAATGAGCAGTTCTTC
-	TRBV5-8	-	TRBJ2-4	CASSLLGGVENIQYF	TGTGCCAGCAGCCTACTTGGGGGCGTAGAAAACATTCAGTACTTC
TRBD2	TRBV30	once	TRBJ2-5	CASRESETQYF	TGTGCCTCGCGGGAGTCTGAGACCCAGTACTTC
-	TRBV18	-	TRBJ1-1	CASSPRVMNTEAFF	TGTGCCAGCTCACCAAGGGTTATGAACACTGAAGCTTTCTTT
TRBD2	TRBV19	once	TRBJ2-7	CASSPRLAGGSYEQYF	TGTGCCAGTAGTCCCCGACTAGCGGGAGGTTCCTACGAGCAGTACTTC
TRBD2	TRBV4-3	-	TRBJ2-2	CASSQGRASGRGWSGELFF	TGCGCCAGCAGCCAAGGACGGGCTAGCGGGAGAGGTTGGTCCGGGGAGCTGTTTTTT
TRBD1	TRBV6-5	-	TRBJ1-2	CASSTGVYGYTF	TGTGCCAGCAGTACAGGGGTCTATGGCTACACCTTC
-	TRBV5-4	few	TRBJ2-1	CASSLGGDSYNEQFF	TGTGCCAGCAGCTTGGGGGGCGATTCCTACAATGAGCAGTTCTTC
TRBD1	TRBV19	-	TRBJ1-5	CASRSGTGVPTPGQPQHF	TGTGCCAGTAGGTCCGGGACAGGGGTTCCCACACCGGGTCAGCCCCAGCATTTT
-	TRBV7-9	-	TRBJ2-7	CASSFPSLESYEQYF	TGTGCCAGCAGCTTCCCAAGTCTGGAGTCCTACGAGCAGTACTTC
-	TRBV19	-	TRBJ2-7	CASSSGTYEQYF	TGTGCCAGTAGTAGCGGAACCTACGAGCAGTACTTC
-	TRBV6-5	once	TRBJ1-1	CASAPTWNTEAFF	TGTGCCAGCGCTCCAACGTGGAACACTGAAGCTTTCTTT
-	TRBV27	-	TRBJ2-6	CASSLNWGGASGANVLTF	TGTGCCAGCAGTTTAAATTGGGGGGGGGCCTCTGGGGCCAACGTCCTGACTTTC
TRBD2	TRBV7-3	-	TRBJ2-7	CASRPSGGSYEQYF	TGTGCCAGCAGACCTAGCGGGGGCTCCTACGAGCAGTACTTC
-	TRBV2	-	TRBJ2-3	CASRGPRTDTQYF	TGTGCCAGCAGAGGCCCACGCACAGATACGCAGTATTTT
TRBD1	TRBV28	-	TRBJ2-7	CASSPFPGTGTTYEQYF	TGTGCCAGCAGTCCCTTTCCCGGGACAGGGACAACCTACGAGCAGTACTTC
TRBD2	TRBV2	-	TRBJ2-5	CASSLTSGRGQETQYF	TGTGCCAGCAGCCTTACTAGCGGGAGAGGCCAAGAGACCCAGTACTTC
TRBD1	TRBV6-1	-	TRBJ1-3	CASSADRAGNTIYF	TGTGCCAGCAGTGCGGACAGGGCTGGAAACACCATATATTTT
-	TRBV29-1	-	TRBJ1-4	CSVSRQNEKLFF	TGCAGCGTTAGTAGACAGAATGAAAAACTGTTTTTT
TRBD1	TRBV19	-	TRBJ1-4	CATGSQRTGGRNNEKLFF	TGTGCCACCGGATCCCAAAGGACAGGGGGCCGTAATAATGAAAAACTGTTTTTT
-	TRBV18	-	TRBJ2-1	CASSPPSGRNEQFF	TGTGCCAGCTCACCACCATCAGGGAGGAATGAGCAGTTCTTC
-	TRBV5-4	-	TRBJ2-5	CASSLTTETQYF	TGTGCCAGCAGCTTGACTACGGAGACCCAGTACTTC
TRBD2	TRBV6-6	-	TRBJ2-3	CASSYGGESNTDTQYF	TGTGCCAGCAGTTACGGGGGGGAGTCAAACACAGATACGCAGTATTTT
-	TRBV5-3	-	TRBJ1-2	CARSCGQLPNYGYTF	TGTGCCAGAAGCTGTGGACAGCTACCTAACTATGGCTACACCTTC
-	TRBV9	-	TRBJ1-3	CASSVGVVRPGNTIYF	TGTGCCAGCAGCGTAGGGGTCGTAAGGCCTGGAAACACCATATATTTT
TRBD2	TRBV9	once	TRBJ2-1	CASSVASGGGGSYNEQFF	TGTGCCAGCAGCGTCGCTAGCGGGGGCGGGGGCTCCTACAATGAGCAGTTCTTC
TRBD2	TRBV11-2	-	TRBJ2-4	CASSSRLAGLAKNIQYF	TGTGCCAGCAGCTCTAGACTAGCGGGGCTAGCCAAAAACATTCAGTACTTC
-	TRBV11-2	-	TRBJ1-5	CASSWRLSNQPQHF	TGTGCCAGCAGCTGGAGATTAAGCAATCAGCCCCAGCATTTT
-	TRBV6-1	-	TRBJ2-7	CASSSGQPYEQYF	TGTGCCAGCAGTTCCGGACAGCCCTACGAGCAGTACTTC
-	TRBV30	-	TRBJ2-5	CAWSGAGEYQETQYF	TGTGCCTGGAGTGGCGCAGGGGAGTACCAAGAGACCCAGTACTTC
TRBD1	TRBV4-3	once	TRBJ2-2	CASSRDRLTGELFF	TGCGCCAGCAGTCGGGACAGGCTGACCGGGGAGCTGTTTTTT
-	TRBV4-1	-	TRBJ2-7	CASSQRQFTYEQYF	TGCGCCAGCAGCCAACGACAGTTTACCTACGAGCAGTACTTC
TRBD1	TRBV6-1	-	TRBJ1-1	CASSAGDRYMNTEAFF	TGTGCCAGCAGTGCCGGGGACAGATACATGAACACTGAAGCTTTCTTT
-	TRBV4-1	-	TRBJ2-7	CASSYGGARIYEQYF	TGCGCCAGCAGTTATGGCGGCGCTAGAATCTACGAGCAGTACTTC
-	TRBV5-8	-	TRBJ1-5	CASSNGRNNQPQHF	TGTGCCAGCAGCAATGGACGGAACAATCAGCCCCAGCATTTT
-	TRBV27	-	TRBJ1-4	CASKGVNNEKLFF	TGTGCCAGCAAGGGGGTTAATAATGAAAAACTGTTTTTT
-	TRBV6-5	-	TRBJ1-6	CASSREGGLGSPLHF	TGTGCCAGCAGCCGTGAGGGGGGGCTAGGTTCACCCCTCCACTTT
TRBD2	TRBV7-9	-	TRBJ2-1	CASSSTGLAYNEQFF	TGTGCCAGCAGCTCAACGGGACTAGCCTACAATGAGCAGTTCTTC
TRBD1	TRBV10-2	-	TRBJ2-2	CASKADRVATGELFF	TGCGCCAGCAAGGCGGACAGGGTGGCCACCGGGGAGCTGTTTTTT
-	TRBV5-5	-	TRBJ1-2	CASTNTGANYGYTF	TGTGCCAGCACCAATACGGGGGCTAACTATGGCTACACCTTC
TRBD1	TRBV7-7	once	TRBJ2-5	CASSTGQGVVTQYF	TGTGCTAGCAGCACCGGACAGGGCGTCGTGACCCAGTACTTC
-	TRBV18	-	TRBJ1-4	CASSPPQGGIEKLFF	TGTGCCAGCTCACCACCTCAGGGCGGGATTGAAAAACTGTTTTTT
TRBD2	TRBV5-1	-	TRBJ2-2	CASMGLAGANTGELFF	TGCGCCAGCATGGGACTAGCGGGAGCGAACACCGGGGAGCTGTTTTTT
TRBD2	TRBV29-1	-	TRBJ2-1	CSVGTSGWVGQFF	TGCAGCGTTGGGACTAGCGGGTGGGTGGGGCAGTTCTTC
-	TRBV18	once	TRBJ2-5	CASSPQETQYF	TGTGCCAGCTCACCGCAAGAGACCCAGTACTTC
-	TRBV1	-	TRBJ2-2	CTSSQGWGSGELFF	TGCACCAGCAGCCAAGGCTGGGGATCCGGGGAGCTGTTTTTT
TRBD1	TRBV29-1	-	TRBJ1-1	CSATVQGLAFF	TGCAGCGCTACGGTACAGGGGTTAGCTTTCTTT
-	TRBV10-3	-	TRBJ2-3	CAIRGETDTQYF	TGTGCCATCAGAGGGGAGACAGATACGCAGTATTTT
TRBD2	TRBV9	-	TRBJ2-5	CASSPSGWEETQYF	TGTGCCTCCTCCCCTAGCGGGTGGGAAGAGACCCAGTACTTC
-	TRBV5-1	once	TRBJ2-7	CASSLNTDLYEQYF	TGCGCCAGCAGCTTAAATACAGATCTGTACGAGCAGTACTTC
-	TRBV6-6	once	TRBJ1-1	CASSYVQPNTEAFF	TGTGCCAGCAGTTACGTACAGCCTAACACTGAAGCTTTCTTT
TRBD1	TRBV6-5	-	TRBJ1-5	CASSPDRGNQPQHF	TGTGCCAGCAGTCCGGACAGGGGCAATCAGCCCCAGCATTTT
-	TRBV7-3	-	TRBJ2-5	CASSLMGGQETQYF	TGTGCCAGCAGCTTAATGGGGGGCCAAGAGACCCAGTACTTC
-	TRBV11-3	-	TRBJ2-5	CASSLSARTSETQYF	TGTGCCAGCAGCTTATCCGCGAGGACGTCGGAGACCCAGTACTTC
-	TRBV7-9	-	TRBJ1-5	CASSEQTGSNQPQHF	TGTGCCAGCAGCGAGCAGACAGGTAGCAATCAGCCCCAGCATTTT
TRBD1	TRBV28	few	TRBJ2-3	CATLPDLTGPTDTQYF	TGTGCCACCCTCCCTGACCTGACAGGGCCCACAGATACGCAGTATTTT